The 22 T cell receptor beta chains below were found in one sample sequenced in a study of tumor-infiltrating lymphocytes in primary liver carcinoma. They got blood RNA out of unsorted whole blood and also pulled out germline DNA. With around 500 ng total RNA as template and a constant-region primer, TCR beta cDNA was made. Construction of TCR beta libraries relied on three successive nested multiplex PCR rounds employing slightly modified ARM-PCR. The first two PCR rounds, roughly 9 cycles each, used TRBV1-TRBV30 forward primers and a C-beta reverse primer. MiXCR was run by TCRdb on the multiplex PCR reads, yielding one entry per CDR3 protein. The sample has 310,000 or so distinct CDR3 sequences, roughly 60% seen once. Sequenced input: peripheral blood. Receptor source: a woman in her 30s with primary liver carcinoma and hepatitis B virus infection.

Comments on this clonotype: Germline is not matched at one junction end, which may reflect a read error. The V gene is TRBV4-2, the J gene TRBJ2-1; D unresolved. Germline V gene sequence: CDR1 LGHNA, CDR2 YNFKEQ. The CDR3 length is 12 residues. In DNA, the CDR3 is TGTGCCAGCAGCCGAAACGACAAAGAGCAGTTCTTC. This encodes CASSRNDKEQFF.

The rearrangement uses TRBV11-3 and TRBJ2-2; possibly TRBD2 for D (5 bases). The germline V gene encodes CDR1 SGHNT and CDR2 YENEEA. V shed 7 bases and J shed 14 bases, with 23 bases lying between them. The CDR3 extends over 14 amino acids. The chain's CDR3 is CASNDEGSTEDLFF. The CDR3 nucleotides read TGTGCCAGCAACGATGAGGGCAGCACCGAGGACCTGTTTTTT.

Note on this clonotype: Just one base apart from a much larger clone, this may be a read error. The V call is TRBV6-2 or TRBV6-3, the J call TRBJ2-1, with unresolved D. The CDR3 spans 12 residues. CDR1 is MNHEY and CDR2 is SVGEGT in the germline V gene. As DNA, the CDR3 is TGTGCCACCAGTTACCAGTACAATGAGCAGTTCTTC. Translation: CATSYQYNEQFF.

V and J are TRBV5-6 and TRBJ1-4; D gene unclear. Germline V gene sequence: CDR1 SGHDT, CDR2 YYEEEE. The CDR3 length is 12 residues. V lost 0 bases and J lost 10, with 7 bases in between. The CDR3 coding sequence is TGTGCCAGCAGCTTGGGAGGAGGAAAACTGTTTTTT. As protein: CASSLGGGKLFF.

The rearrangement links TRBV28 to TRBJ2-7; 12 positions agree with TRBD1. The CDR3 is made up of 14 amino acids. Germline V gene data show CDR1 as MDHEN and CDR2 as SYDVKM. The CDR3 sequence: CTNSRGQGAIEQYF. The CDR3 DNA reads TGTACCAACAGTCGGGGACAGGGGGCGATCGAGCAGTACTTC.

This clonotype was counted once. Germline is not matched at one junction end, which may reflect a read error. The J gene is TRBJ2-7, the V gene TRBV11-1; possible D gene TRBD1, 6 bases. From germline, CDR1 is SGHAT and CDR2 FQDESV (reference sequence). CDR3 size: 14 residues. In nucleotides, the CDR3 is TGTGCCAGCAGTGAAACCGGGACAACCTACGAGCACTACTTC. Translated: CASSETGTTYEHYF.

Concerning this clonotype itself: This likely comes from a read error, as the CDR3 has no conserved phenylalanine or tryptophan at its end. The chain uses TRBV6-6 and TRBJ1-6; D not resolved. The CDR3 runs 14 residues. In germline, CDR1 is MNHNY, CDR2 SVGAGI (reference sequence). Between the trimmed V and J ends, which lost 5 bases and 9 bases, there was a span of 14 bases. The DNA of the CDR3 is TGTGCCAGCAGTCGTCCGCATGCTTTTTCACCCCTCCACATT. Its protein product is CASSRPHAFSPLHI.

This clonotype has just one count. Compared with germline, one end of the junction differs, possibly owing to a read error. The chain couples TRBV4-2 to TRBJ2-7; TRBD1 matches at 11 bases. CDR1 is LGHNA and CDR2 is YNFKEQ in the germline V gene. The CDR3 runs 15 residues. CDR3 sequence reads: CGSSHEGTGGYEQYF. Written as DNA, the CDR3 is TGTGGCAGCAGCCATGAGGGGACAGGGGGCTACGAGCAGTACTTC.

The CDR3 reads CASSEFHRQSTGSGNTIYF. The DNA of the CDR3 is TGTGCCAGCAGTGAATTTCACAGACAGAGCACTGGTTCTGGAAACACCATATATTTT. The rearrangement links TRBV25-1 to TRBJ1-3; possible D gene TRBD1, 5 bases. CDR1 is MGHDK, CDR2 SYGVNS, per germline. Trimming took 1 base from V and 1 from J, leaving 20 bases between them. The CDR3 is 19 residues long. Filled out from reference TRBV25-1 and TRBJ1-3, the complete variable domain reads EADIYQTPRYLVIGTGKKITLECSQTMGHDKMYWYQQDPGMELHLIHYSYGVNSTEKGDLSSESTVSRIRTEHFPLTLESARPSHTSQYLCASSEFHRQSTGSGNTIYFGEGSWLTVV.

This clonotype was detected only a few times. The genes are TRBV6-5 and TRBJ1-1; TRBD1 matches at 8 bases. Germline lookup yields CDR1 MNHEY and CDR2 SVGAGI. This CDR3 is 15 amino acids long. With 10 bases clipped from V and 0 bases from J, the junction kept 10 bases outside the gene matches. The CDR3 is CATNPATGVNTEAFF. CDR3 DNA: TGTGCCACCAACCCGGCGACAGGGGTGAACACTGAAGCTTTCTTT.

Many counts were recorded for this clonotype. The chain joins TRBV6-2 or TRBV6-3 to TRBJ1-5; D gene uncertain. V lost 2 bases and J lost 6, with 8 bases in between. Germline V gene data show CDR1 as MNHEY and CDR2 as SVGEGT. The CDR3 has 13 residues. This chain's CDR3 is CASSYPVGQPQHF. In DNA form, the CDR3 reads TGTGCCAGCAGTTACCCGGTGGGTCAGCCCCAGCATTTT.

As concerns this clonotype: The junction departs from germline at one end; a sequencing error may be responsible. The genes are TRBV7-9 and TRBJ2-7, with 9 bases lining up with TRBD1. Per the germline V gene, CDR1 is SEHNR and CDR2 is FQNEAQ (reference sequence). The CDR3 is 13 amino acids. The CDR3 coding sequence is TGTGCCAGCAGCTTGGACAGGGGAGACGAGCCGTACTTC. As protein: CASSLDRGDEPYF.

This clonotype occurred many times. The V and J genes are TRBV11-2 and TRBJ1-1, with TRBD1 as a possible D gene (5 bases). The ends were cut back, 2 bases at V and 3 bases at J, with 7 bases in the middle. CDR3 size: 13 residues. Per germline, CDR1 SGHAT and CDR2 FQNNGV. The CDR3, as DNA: TGTGCCAGCAGCTTATGGGGGGACACTGAAGCTTTCTTT. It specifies CASSLWGDTEAFF.

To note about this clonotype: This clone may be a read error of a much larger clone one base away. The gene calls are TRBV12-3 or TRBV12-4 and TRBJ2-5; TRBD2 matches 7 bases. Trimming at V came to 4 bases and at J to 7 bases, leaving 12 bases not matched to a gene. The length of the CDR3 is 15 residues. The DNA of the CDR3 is TGTGCCAGCAGTTCAAGCGGGGTGGGAATGGCGACCCAGTACTTC. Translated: CASSSSGVGMATQYF.

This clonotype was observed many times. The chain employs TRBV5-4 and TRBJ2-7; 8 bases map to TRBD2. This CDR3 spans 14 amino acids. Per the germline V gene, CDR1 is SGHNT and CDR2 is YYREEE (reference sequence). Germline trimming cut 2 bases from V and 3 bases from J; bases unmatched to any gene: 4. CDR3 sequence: CASSLVSGSYEQYF. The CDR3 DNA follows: TGTGCCAGCAGCTTAGTAAGCGGGAGCTACGAGCAGTACTTC. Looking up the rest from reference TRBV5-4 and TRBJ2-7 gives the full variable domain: ETGVTQSPTHLIKTRGQQVTLRCSSQSGHNTVSWYQQALGQGPQFIFQYYREEENGRGNFPPRFSGLQFPNYSSELNVNALELDDSALYLCASSLVSGSYEQYFGPGTRLTVT.

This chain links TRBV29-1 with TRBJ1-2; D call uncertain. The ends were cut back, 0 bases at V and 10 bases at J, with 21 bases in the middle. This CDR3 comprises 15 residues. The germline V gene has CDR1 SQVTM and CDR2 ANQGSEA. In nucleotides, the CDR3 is TGCAGCGTTGAAGACCCAAAAGCCGCTCGAAATGTCTACACCTTC. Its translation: CSVEDPKAARNVYTF.

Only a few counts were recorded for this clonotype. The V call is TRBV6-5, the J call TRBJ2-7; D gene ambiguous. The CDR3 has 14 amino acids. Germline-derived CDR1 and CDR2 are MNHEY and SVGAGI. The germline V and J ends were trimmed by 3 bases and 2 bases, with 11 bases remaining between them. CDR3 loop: CASSYRTAAYEQYF. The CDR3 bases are TGTGCCAGCAGTTATCGAACGGCCGCCTACGAGCAGTACTTC.

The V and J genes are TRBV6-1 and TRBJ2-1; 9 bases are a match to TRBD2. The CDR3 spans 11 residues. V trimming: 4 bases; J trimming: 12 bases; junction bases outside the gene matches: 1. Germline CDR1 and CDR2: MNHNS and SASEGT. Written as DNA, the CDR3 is TGTGCCAGCAGTGGGACTAGCGTGCAGTTCTTC. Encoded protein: CASSGTSVQFF.

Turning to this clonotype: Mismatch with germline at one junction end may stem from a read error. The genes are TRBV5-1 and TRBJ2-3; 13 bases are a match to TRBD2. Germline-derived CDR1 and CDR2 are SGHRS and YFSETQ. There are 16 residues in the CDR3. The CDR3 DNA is TGCGCAAGCAGTATCGGACTAGCGGGAGCGGAGGATACGCAGTATTTT. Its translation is CASSIGLAGAEDTQYF.

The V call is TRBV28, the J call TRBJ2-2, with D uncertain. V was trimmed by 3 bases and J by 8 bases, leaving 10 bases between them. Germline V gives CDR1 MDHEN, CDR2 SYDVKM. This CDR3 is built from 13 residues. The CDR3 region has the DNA TGTGCCAGCAGTTTCACAGTTGGTGGGGAGCTGTTTTTT. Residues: CASSFTVGGELFF.

The DNA for the CDR3 is TGTGCCAGCAATTCCCGGACAGGCCCGCCTTACGAGCAGTACTTC. As protein: CASNSRTGPPYEQYF. The chain uses TRBV28 and TRBJ2-7, with 7 bases lining up with TRBD1. Per the germline V gene, CDR1 is MDHEN and CDR2 is SYDVKM. The CDR3 covers 15 residues. Trimming cost V 7 bases and J 4 bases; bases outside gene matches: 13.

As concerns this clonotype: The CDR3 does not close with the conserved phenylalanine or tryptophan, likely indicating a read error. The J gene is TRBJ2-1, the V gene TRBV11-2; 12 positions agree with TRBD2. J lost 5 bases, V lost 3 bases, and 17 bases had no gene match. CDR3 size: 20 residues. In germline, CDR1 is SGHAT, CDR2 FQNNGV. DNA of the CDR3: TGTGCCAGCAGCTTTGTCGGACTAGCGGGGCTGATAGTGTATAACAATGAGCAGTTCTCC. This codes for CASSFVGLAGLIVYNNEQFS.